This TCR beta chain was sequenced for a study of radiation and T cells in renal cell carcinoma. Some clones are missing from TCRdb's copy, which holds only in-frame ones; the method was immunoSEQ multiplex PCR. The sample comprises 60,000 to 75,000 clones, about 83% of which are singletons, and approximately 7% rests with the top ten. About this clone itself: Its cognate antigen is unknown.

In germline, CDR1 is SGHVS, CDR2 FNYEAQ. Trimming left V 0 bases short and J 3 bases short, with 9 bases between. The length of the CDR3 is 16 residues. General study findings and limits: In blood, top tumor clones expanded by 2 weeks, shrinking by 4. No pretreatment tumor biopsies were available for baseline clonotypes.

Time point specified: blood 4 weeks post-SBRT, at nephrectomy. Treatment indicated: 15 Gy SBRT to primary tumor, nephrectomy 4 weeks later. Nephrectomy followed 15 Gy stereotactic body radiation by 4 weeks. The rearrangement joins TRBV7-6 to TRBJ1-6, with no clear D. The receptor comes from a man in his sixties with renal cell carcinoma. Sequences were derived from blood, sampled from a patient whose treatment included radiotherapy and nephrectomy. The CDR3 loop is CASSLAAADYNSPLHF. The CDR3 DNA sequence: TGTGCCAGCAGCTTAGCGGCGGCAGACTATAATTCACCCCTCCACTTT.